This T cell receptor (beta chain) is from a study of blood T cell repertoires in COVID-19. The method was immunoSEQ multiplex PCR; TCRdb's version includes in-frame clones alone and lacks a portion of them. This table has 50,000 to 70,000 clones, about 87% appearing once. The junction had 3 bases not matched to a gene; V was cut back by 5 bases and J by 3 bases. Germline values: CDR1 GTSNPN, CDR2 SVGIG (reference sequence). There are 13 residues in the CDR3. The TCR sequence derives from a man between 60 and 70 years old with active or convalescent COVID-19. The chain carries TRBV30 and TRBJ2-5; TRBD1 aligns across 10 bases. Sequenced: peripheral blood. CDR3 sequence (DNA): TGTGCCTGGGCCGGGACAGGGGAAGAGACCCAGTACTTC. This translates into CAWAGTGEETQYF. The full variable domain, in which reference TRBV30 and TRBJ2-5 provide the parts outside the CDR3, is SQTIHQWPATLVQPVGSPLSLECTVEGTSNPNLYWYRQAAGRGLQLLFYSVGIGQISSEVPQNLSASRPQDRQFILSSKKLLLSDSGFYLCAWAGTGEETQYFGPGTRLLVL.